Listed below are T cell receptor beta chains from one sample, sequenced in a study of CD8 T cells in ankylosing spondylitis. TCRdb re-derived calls from the 5' RACE reads in MiXCR, one entry per CDR3 protein. The repertoire consists of approximately 400,000 distinct CDR3 sequences, with approximately 26% occurring once and the leading ten covering about 1%. The source material was blood, either unsorted or a sorted T cell fraction (not recorded which). Receptors were obtained from a male donor with ankylosing spondylitis. Both conserved end residues are part of each CDR3. The order of the fields is CDR3 length, J gene, V gene, CDR3 protein.

12 | TRBJ1-2 | TRBV28 | CASSFDREGYTF
15 | TRBJ1-2 | TRBV20-1 | CSARDPSRDYGGYTF
13 | TRBJ1-1 | TRBV20-1 | CSASYRGNTEAFF
13 | TRBJ2-7 | TRBV7-2 | CASSLAGLREQYF
15 | TRBJ1-5 | TRBV11-2 | CASSSDSAPNQPQHF
16 | TRBJ2-3 | TRBV12-3/TRBV12-4 | CASSRNPMASTDTQYF
16 | TRBJ1-2 | TRBV20-1 | CSARDPRGGSPNGYTF
16 | TRBJ2-2 | TRBV24-1 | CATSDFRQINTGELFF
13 | TRBJ1-2 | TRBV27 | CASRETGAYGYTF
15 | TRBJ2-7 | TRBV12-3/TRBV12-4 | CASSSLAASSYEQYF
12 | TRBJ2-3 | TRBV12-3/TRBV12-4 | CASSPDFDTQYF
11 | TRBJ2-5 | TRBV5-1 | CASSSRETQYF
13 | TRBJ1-1 | TRBV7-8 | CASSLGTPTEAFF
13 | TRBJ1-5 | TRBV12-3/TRBV12-4 | CASSSTENQPQHF
14 | TRBJ2-1 | TRBV10-3 | CAISDSSGGNEQFF
16 | TRBJ1-3 | TRBV11-2 | CASSPRPYPRGNTIYF
12 | TRBJ2-1 | TRBV3-1 | CASSQRTRGKFF
12 | TRBJ1-1 | TRBV25-1 | CASSDPGTAAFF
19 | TRBJ1-6 | TRBV14 | CASSLDGGRSLSYNSPLHF
13 | TRBJ1-5 | TRBV20-1 | CSARGQANQPQHF
16 | TRBJ2-1 | TRBV5-1 | CASSLGPSRLAGEQFF
14 | TRBJ2-5 | TRBV27 | CASSFLAQQETQYF
19 | TRBJ1-4 | TRBV3-1 | CASSQGPIGGRGNVNGLFF
14 | TRBJ1-1 | TRBV6-1 | CASSRDRGDTEAFF
14 | TRBJ2-1 | TRBV20-1 | CSARGGQGANEQFF
12 | TRBJ2-3 | TRBV20-1 | CSARDPTDTQYF
14 | TRBJ2-3 | TRBV7-2 | CASRPGLALDTQYF